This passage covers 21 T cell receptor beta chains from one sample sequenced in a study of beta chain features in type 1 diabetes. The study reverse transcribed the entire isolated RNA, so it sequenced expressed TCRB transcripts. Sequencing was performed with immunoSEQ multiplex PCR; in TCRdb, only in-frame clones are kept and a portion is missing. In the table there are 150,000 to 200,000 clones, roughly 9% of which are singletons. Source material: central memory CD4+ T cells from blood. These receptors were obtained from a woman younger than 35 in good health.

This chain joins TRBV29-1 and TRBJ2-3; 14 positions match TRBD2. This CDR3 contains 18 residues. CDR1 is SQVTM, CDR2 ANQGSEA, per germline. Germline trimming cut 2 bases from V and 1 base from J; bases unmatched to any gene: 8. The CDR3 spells CSVEPTGTSGGRTDTQYF. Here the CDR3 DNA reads TGCAGCGTTGAACCGACTGGGACTAGCGGGGGCCGCACAGATACGCAGTATTTT.

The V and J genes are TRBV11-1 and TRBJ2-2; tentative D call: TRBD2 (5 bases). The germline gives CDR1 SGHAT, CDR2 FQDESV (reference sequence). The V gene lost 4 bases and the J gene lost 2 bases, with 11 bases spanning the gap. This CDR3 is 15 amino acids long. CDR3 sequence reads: CASSWRARNTGELFF. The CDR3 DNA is TGTGCCAGCAGCTGGCGGGCCCGCAACACCGGGGAGCTGTTTTTT.

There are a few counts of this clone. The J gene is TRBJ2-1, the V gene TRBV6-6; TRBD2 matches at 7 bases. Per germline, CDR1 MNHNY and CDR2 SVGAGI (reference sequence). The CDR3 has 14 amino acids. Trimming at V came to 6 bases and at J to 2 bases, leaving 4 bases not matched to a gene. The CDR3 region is CASSLSGAYNEQFF. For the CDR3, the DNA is TGTGCCAGCAGCCTCAGCGGGGCCTACAATGAGCAGTTCTTC.

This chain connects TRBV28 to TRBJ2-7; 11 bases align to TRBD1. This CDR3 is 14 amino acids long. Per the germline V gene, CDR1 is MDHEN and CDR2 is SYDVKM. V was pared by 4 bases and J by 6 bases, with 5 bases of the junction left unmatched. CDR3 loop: CASSSGQGASEQYF. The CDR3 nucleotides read TGTGCCAGCAGTTCCGGACAGGGGGCGTCCGAGCAGTACTTC.

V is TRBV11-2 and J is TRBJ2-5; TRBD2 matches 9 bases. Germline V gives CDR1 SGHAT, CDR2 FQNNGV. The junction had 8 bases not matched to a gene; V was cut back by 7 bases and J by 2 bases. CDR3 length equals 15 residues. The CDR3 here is CASNTGLAPQETQYF. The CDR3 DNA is TGTGCCAGCAACACGGGACTAGCTCCACAAGAGACCCAGTACTTC.

This CDR3 is CASLPRLDSDTQYF. DNA of the CDR3: TGTGCCAGCCTCCCCCGACTAGATTCAGATACGCAGTATTTT. The chain carries TRBV2 and TRBJ2-3, with a tentative D call TRBD2 (6 bases). V was shortened by 8 bases and J by 4 bases, with 16 bases between the two germline ends. The CDR3 extends over 14 amino acids. Per germline, CDR1 SNHLY and CDR2 FYNNEI.

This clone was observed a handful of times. The CDR3 nucleotides are TGTGCCAGCTCACTAGAACAGAGCTCTGGGGCCAACGTCCTGACTTTC. It encodes CASSLEQSSGANVLTF. This rearrangement joins TRBV18 to TRBJ2-6; D is ambiguous. The CDR3 is 16 amino acids. Germline CDR1 KGHSH, CDR2 LQKENI. V was clipped by 4 bases and J by 0 bases, with 10 bases between them.

As DNA, the CDR3 is TGTGCCTGGAGTGATAATCAAGAGACCCAGTACTTC. It encodes CAWSDNQETQYF. This chain joins TRBV30 and TRBJ2-5, with no clear D. Between the trimmed V and J ends, which lost 1 base and 2 bases, there was a span of 5 bases. The germline gives CDR1 GTSNPN, CDR2 SVGIG (reference sequence). CDR3 length: 12 amino acids.

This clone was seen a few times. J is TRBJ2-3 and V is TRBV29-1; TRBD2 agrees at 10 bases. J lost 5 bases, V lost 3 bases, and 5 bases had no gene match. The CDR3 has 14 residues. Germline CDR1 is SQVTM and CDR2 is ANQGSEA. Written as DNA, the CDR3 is TGCAGCGTTGACATAGCGGGGGGACGAGATACGCAGTATTTT. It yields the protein CSVDIAGGRDTQYF.

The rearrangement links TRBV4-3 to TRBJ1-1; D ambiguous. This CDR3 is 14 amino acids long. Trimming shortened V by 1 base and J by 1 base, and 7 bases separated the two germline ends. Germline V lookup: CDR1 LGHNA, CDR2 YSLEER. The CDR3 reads CASSQARKNTEAFF. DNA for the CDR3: TGCGCCAGCAGCCAAGCTAGGAAGAACACTGAAGCTTTCTTT.

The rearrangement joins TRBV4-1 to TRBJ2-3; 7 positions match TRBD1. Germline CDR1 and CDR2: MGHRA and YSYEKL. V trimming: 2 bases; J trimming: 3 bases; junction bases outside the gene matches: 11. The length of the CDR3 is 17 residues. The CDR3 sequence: CASSQKRGTDGTDTQYF. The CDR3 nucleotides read TGCGCCAGCAGCCAAAAAAGGGGGACAGACGGGACAGATACGCAGTATTTT.

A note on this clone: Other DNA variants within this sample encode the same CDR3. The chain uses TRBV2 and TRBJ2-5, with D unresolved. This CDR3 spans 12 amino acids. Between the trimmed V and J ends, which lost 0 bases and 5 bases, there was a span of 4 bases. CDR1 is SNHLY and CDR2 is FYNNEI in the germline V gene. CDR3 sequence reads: CASSEARETQYF. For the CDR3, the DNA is TGTGCCAGCAGTGAAGCTCGGGAGACCCAGTACTTC.

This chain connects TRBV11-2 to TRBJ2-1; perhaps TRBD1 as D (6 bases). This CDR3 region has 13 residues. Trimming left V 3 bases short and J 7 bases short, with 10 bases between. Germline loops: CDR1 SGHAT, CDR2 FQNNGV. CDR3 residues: CASSFGGGNEQFF. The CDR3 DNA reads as TGTGCCAGCAGCTTTGGGGGCGGGAATGAGCAGTTCTTC.

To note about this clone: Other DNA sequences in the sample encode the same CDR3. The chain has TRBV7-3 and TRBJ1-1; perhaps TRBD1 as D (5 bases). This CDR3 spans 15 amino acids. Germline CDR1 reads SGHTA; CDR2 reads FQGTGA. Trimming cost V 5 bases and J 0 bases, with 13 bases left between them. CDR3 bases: TGTGCCAGCAGCCCAGGCGGGGGATTGAACACTGAAGCTTTCTTT. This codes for CASSPGGGLNTEAFF.

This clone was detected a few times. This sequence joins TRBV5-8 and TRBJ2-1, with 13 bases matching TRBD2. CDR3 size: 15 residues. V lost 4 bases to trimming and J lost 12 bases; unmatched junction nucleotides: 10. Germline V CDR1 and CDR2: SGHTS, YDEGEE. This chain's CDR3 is CASSPPGLAGERQFF. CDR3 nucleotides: TGTGCCAGCAGCCCTCCCGGACTAGCGGGGGAACGGCAGTTCTTC.

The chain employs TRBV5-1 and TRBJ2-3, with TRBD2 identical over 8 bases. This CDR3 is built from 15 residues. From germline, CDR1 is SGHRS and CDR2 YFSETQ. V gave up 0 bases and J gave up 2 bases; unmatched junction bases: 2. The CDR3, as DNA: TGCGCCAGCAGCTTGGAAGCGGGGGACACAGATACGCAGTATTTT. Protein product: CASSLEAGDTDTQYF.

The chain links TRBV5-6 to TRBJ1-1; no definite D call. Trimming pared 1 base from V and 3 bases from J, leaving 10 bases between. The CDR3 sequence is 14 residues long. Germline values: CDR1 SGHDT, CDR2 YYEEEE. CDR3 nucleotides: TGTGCCAGCAGCTTGTTCCCCGGGGACACTGAAGCTTTCTTT. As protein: CASSLFPGDTEAFF.

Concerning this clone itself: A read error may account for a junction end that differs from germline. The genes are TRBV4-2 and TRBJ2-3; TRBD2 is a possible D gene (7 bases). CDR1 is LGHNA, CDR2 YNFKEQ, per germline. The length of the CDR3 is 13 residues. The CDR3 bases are TGTGCCAGCAGCCAAGATTACCGGGGGGCCCTCGGATTT. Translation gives CASSQDYRGALGF.

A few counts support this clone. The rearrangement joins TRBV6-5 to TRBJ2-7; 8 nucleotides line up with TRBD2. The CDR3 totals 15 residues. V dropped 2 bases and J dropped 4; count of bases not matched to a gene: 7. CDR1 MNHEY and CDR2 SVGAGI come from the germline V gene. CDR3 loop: CASSYGAGGIYEQYF. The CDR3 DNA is TGTGCCAGCAGTTACGGCGCGGGGGGTATATACGAGCAGTACTTC.

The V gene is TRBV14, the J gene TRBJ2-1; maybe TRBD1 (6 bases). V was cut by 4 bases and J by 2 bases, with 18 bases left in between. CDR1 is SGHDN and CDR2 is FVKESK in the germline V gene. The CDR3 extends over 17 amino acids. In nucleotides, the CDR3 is TGTGCCAGCAGCCGCGAAACTTGGGGGCAAACCTACAATGAGCAGTTCTTC. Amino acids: CASSRETWGQTYNEQFF.

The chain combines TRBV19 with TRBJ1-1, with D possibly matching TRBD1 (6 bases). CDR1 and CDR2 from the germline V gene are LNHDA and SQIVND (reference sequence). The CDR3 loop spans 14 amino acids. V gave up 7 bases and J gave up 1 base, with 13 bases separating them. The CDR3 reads CASNPRTENTEAFF. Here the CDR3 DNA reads TGTGCCAGTAATCCCCGGACAGAGAACACTGAAGCTTTCTTT.